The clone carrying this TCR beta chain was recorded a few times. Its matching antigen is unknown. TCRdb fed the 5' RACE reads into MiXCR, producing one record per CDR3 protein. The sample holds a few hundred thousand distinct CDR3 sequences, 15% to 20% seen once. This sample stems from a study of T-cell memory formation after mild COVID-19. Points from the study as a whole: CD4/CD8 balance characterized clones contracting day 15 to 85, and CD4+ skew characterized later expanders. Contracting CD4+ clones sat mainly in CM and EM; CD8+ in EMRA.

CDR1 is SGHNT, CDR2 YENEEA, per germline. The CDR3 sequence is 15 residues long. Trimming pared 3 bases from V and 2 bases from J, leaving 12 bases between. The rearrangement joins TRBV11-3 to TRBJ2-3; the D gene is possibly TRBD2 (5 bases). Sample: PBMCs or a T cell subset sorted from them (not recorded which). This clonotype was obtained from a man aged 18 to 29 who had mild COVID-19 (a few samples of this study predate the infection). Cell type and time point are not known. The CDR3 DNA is TGTGCCAGCAGCTTGGAAGGACTTCCCACAGATACGCAGTATTTT. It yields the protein CASSLEGLPTDTQYF.